This paragraph reports one T cell receptor beta chain. This clonotype occurred a few times. The antigen this receptor binds is unknown. The record has no base qualities; no much larger clone is one base away. TCR cDNA was made using 5'RACE template switching, a step that added a universal primer site and unique molecular identifiers. cDNA synthesis was primed from both the TCR alpha and TCR beta constant segments. Libraries were amplified in two PCR steps, with sample barcodes and sequencing adapters added in the second step. Sequencing of the libraries was done on either Illumina HiSeq 2500 (2x100 bp) or NovaSeq (2x150 bp). Per the original workflow: Demultiplexing of reads and collapsing into UMI consensus sequences were performed with MIGEC, and V(D)J alignment was carried out with MiXCR. Clonotypes responding to the vaccine were identified with edgeR on replicate PBMC samples, with the criteria of FDR below 0.01 and a log2 fold change above 5 up to day 15. Bulk clonotypes were assigned CD4 or CD8 identity according to which sequenced CD4 or CD8 repertoire held them at higher abundance. TCRdb reprocessed the public reads (quality trimming at Q25 with fastp, clone calling with MiXCR) and kept in-frame beta chains. All rows with the same CDR3 protein become a single entry with the most common DNA and genes. TCRdb's processing, not the authors', yielded these V and J calls. Recorded for this sample are under 600,000 distinct CDR3 sequences; 20% to 25% of them occurred a single time. 15% to 20% of the sample is in the top ten clones.

The treatment or condition label corresponds to: live attenuated yellow fever vaccine strain. Two biological replicates of bulk PBMCs were collected at each blood-draw timepoint. A standard Ficoll-Paque protocol was used to isolate PBMCs from peripheral blood. RNA was extracted with TriZol from bulk PBMCs, CD4 and CD8 fractions, and dextramer-positive and dextramer-negative fractions. The sample belongs to a study of T cells after yellow fever vaccination (dated by TCRdb to the late 2010s). At the level of the whole study: The SMART-Seq v4 Ultra Low Input RNA kit was used to prepare libraries from fractions with low cell numbers. To follow T-cell clones before and after primary and booster YFV17D yellow fever vaccination, bulk TCR alpha and beta repertoires were sequenced over time. Blood was drawn at multiple timepoints before and after primary and secondary immunization, with bulk PBMC replicates and cell subsets isolated. Two healthy male donors made up the cohort, one aged 18 to 29 years and the other aged 30 to 39 years.

V is cut by 4 bases and J by 1 base, and the space between the germline ends is 4 bases. CDR3 length: 12 amino acids, cysteine to phenylalanine. Of the read, only the CDR3 DNA is kept; its 36 bases are in frame from base 1. CDR1 and CDR2 were assigned from the germline V gene (reference sequence) as LGHDT and YNNKEL. On the study overall, not on this receptor specifically: A small fraction of clonotypes appeared in both the CD4 and CD8 compartments, likely as a result of convergent recombination. Because only a couple of donors were included in the study, the extent to which the findings can be generalized is limited. The secondary T-cell response was weaker than the primary response but faster, peaking on day 5 instead of day 15. FACS-sorted repertoires could contain abundant contaminating clonotypes from the bulk population, so computational filtering was required. Most clones expanded after primary vaccination (approximately 95% of CD4 and about 85% of CD8) were re-detected after the booster, suggesting that broad memory maintenance occurred.

Here the chain combines TRBV3-1 and TRBJ1-1, with no reliable assignment of the D segment. This clonotype was obtained from a man aged 18 to 35 who received the YFV17D yellow fever vaccine. Specimen: PBMCs, collected about 21 days after the first yellow fever vaccination. The CDR3 reads CASSRWNTEAFF. The nucleotide sequence reads as follows: TGTGCCAGCAGCCGCTGGAACACTGAAGCTTTCTTT.